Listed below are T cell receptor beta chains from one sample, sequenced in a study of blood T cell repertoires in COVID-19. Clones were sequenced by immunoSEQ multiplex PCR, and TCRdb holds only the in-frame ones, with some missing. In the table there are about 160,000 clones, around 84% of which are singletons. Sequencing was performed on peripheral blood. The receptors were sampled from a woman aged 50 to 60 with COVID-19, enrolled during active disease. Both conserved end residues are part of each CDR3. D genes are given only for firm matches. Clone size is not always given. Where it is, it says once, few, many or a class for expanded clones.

DNA: TGTGCCTGGGGCGGGGGTGGTGAGCAGTACTTC; CDR3: CAWGGGGEQYF; D: TRBD2; size: -; J: TRBJ2-7; V: TRBV30
DNA: TGCGCCAGCAGCTTGGTCGGTACCCACACAGATACGCAGTATTTT; CDR3: CASSLVGTHTDTQYF; D: -; size: -; J: TRBJ2-3; V: TRBV5-1
DNA: TGTGCCAGCAGCCTTCAGGGGACGGGCGAAAAACTGTTTTTT; CDR3: CASSLQGTGEKLFF; D: -; size: -; J: TRBJ1-4; V: TRBV3-1/TRBV3-2
DNA: TGTGCCAGCAGCTCCAGGGGGAACACTGAAGCTTTCTTT; CDR3: CASSSRGNTEAFF; D: -; size: few; J: TRBJ1-1; V: TRBV6-6
DNA: TGTGCCAGCGGTTACCCGACAGGGGTGGGCTACACCTTC; CDR3: CASGYPTGVGYTF; D: TRBD1; size: -; J: TRBJ1-2; V: TRBV25-1
DNA: TGTGCCAGCAGCAAGAGCGGGGGGCCGAACACTGAAGCTTTCTTT; CDR3: CASSKSGGPNTEAFF; D: -; size: -; J: TRBJ1-1; V: TRBV7-8
DNA: TGTGCCAGCAGTCTAACAGGGGCCGATCAGCCCCAGCATTTT; CDR3: CASSLTGADQPQHF; D: TRBD1; size: -; J: TRBJ1-5; V: TRBV3-1/TRBV3-2
DNA: TGTGCCAGCAGCCCCCTGGGACTAGCGGAAACAGATACGCAGTATTTT; CDR3: CASSPLGLAETDTQYF; D: TRBD2; size: -; J: TRBJ2-3; V: TRBV7-2
DNA: TGTGCCAGCAGTCACGGACAGTTCTCTGGAAACACCATATATTTT; CDR3: CASSHGQFSGNTIYF; D: -; size: -; J: TRBJ1-3; V: TRBV7-6
DNA: TGTGCCAGCAGTTACTCTCCAGCGGGGGGGACGGATACGCAGTATTTT; CDR3: CASSYSPAGGTDTQYF; D: TRBD2; size: -; J: TRBJ2-3; V: TRBV6-5
DNA: TGTGCCAGCAGAGAGACAGGGCCCCCCTACGAGCAGTACTTC; CDR3: CASRETGPPYEQYF; D: TRBD1; size: few; J: TRBJ2-7; V: TRBV6-5
DNA: TGTGCCAGCAGCTTAGAGCTGGTTATCAGCTACAATGAGCAGTTCTTC; CDR3: CASSLELVISYNEQFF; D: -; size: -; J: TRBJ2-1; V: TRBV11-2
DNA: TGTGCCAGCAGGGACGTGGCTAGCGGTTCTTACGAGCAGTACTTC; CDR3: CASRDVASGSYEQYF; D: TRBD2; size: -; J: TRBJ2-7; V: TRBV6-5
DNA: TGCGCCAGCAGCCAAGAGCGACAGGGCAGTAACTATGGCTACACCTTC; CDR3: CASSQERQGSNYGYTF; D: TRBD1; size: -; J: TRBJ1-2; V: TRBV4-1
DNA: TGTGCCAGTAGTATTTGGGGAGCTGAGACCCAGTACTTC; CDR3: CASSIWGAETQYF; D: -; size: -; J: TRBJ2-5; V: TRBV19
DNA: TGCGCCAGCAGCCTACTGGGACAGGGACATAATTCACCCCTCCACTTT; CDR3: CASSLLGQGHNSPLHF; D: TRBD1; size: once; J: TRBJ1-6; V: TRBV5-1
DNA: TGTGCCATCAGCCCGAGGGGGGGCGAAGGGCAGTACTTC; CDR3: CAISPRGGEGQYF; D: -; size: few; J: TRBJ2-7; V: TRBV10-3
DNA: TGTGCCAGCAGCCCCCAGACAGGGCGGCCGGAAGCTTTCTTT; CDR3: CASSPQTGRPEAFF; D: TRBD1; size: -; J: TRBJ1-1; V: TRBV7-8
DNA: TGTGCCAGCAGTTACGGCGGGTTAGCGGGCCAAGAGACCCAGTACTTC; CDR3: CASSYGGLAGQETQYF; D: TRBD2; size: -; J: TRBJ2-5; V: TRBV6-2/TRBV6-3
DNA: TGTGCCAGCAGTTCTCGCACAGATACGCAGTATTTT; CDR3: CASSSRTDTQYF; D: -; size: -; J: TRBJ2-3; V: TRBV6-5
DNA: TGTGCCACCAGCAGAGAATTAACTTACTCTAGTGAAAAACTGTTTTTT; CDR3: CATSRELTYSSEKLFF; D: -; size: -; J: TRBJ1-4; V: TRBV15
DNA: TGTGCCAGCAGCCCCGGGACAGGGAATGGCTACACCTTC; CDR3: CASSPGTGNGYTF; D: TRBD1; size: -; J: TRBJ1-2; V: TRBV9
DNA: TGTGCCAGCAGCTTTACAACAGGGAACACTGAAGCTTTCTTT; CDR3: CASSFTTGNTEAFF; D: -; size: -; J: TRBJ1-1; V: TRBV5-6
DNA: TGTGCCAGCACCCCCTCGGCGGGCGGGTTCTTCGAGCAGTTCTTC; CDR3: CASTPSAGGFFEQFF; D: -; size: -; J: TRBJ2-1; V: TRBV28
DNA: TGTGCCTGGAGGAACAGGGCAGAGAACACCGGGGAGCTGTTTTTT; CDR3: CAWRNRAENTGELFF; D: -; size: -; J: TRBJ2-2; V: TRBV30
DNA: TGTGCCAGCAGTGAAGCGGCCGACCGAGGCGAGCAGTACTTC; CDR3: CASSEAADRGEQYF; D: -; size: -; J: TRBJ2-7; V: TRBV2
DNA: TGTGCCAGCTCACCACCGGGACAGGGGGCCTACGAGCAGTACTTC; CDR3: CASSPPGQGAYEQYF; D: TRBD1; size: -; J: TRBJ2-7; V: TRBV18
DNA: TGTGCCAGCAGCCAAACTAGCGGGGCCCTACGAGAGCAGTTCTTC; CDR3: CASSQTSGALREQFF; D: TRBD2; size: -; J: TRBJ2-1; V: TRBV3-1/TRBV3-2
DNA: TGTGCCAGCTCACAGGGACAGGGTAACTATGGCTACACCTTC; CDR3: CASSQGQGNYGYTF; D: TRBD1; size: -; J: TRBJ1-2; V: TRBV18
DNA: TGTGCCAGTAGTATTGGCCAGGCCTATTCACCCCTCCACTTT; CDR3: CASSIGQAYSPLHF; D: -; size: -; J: TRBJ1-6; V: TRBV19
DNA: TGTGCCAGCAGCGAAACAGGGGGCAGCTATGGCTACACCTTC; CDR3: CASSETGGSYGYTF; D: TRBD1; size: -; J: TRBJ1-2; V: TRBV7-2
DNA: TGCGCCAGCAGCTTGACGGGGACAGGGAACTATAATTCACCCCTCCACTTT; CDR3: CASSLTGTGNYNSPLHF; D: TRBD1; size: -; J: TRBJ1-6; V: TRBV5-1
DNA: TGTGCCAGCAGTTACGGGGAGGTTGGAAACACCATATATTTT; CDR3: CASSYGEVGNTIYF; D: -; size: -; J: TRBJ1-3; V: TRBV6-5
DNA: TGTGCCATCAGTGAGACTAGCGGATCCAATGAGCAGTTCTTC; CDR3: CAISETSGSNEQFF; D: TRBD2; size: -; J: TRBJ2-1; V: TRBV10-3
DNA: TGCACCAGCAGCCAAGACCCTCGGGCTAGCGGGGCCACAGATACGCAGTATTTT; CDR3: CTSSQDPRASGATDTQYF; D: -; size: once; J: TRBJ2-3; V: TRBV1
DNA: TGTGCCAGCAGCACTGGTGGCGGGGGGGTCTCCTACGAGCAGTACTTC; CDR3: CASSTGGGGVSYEQYF; D: TRBD2; size: few; J: TRBJ2-7; V: TRBV7-9
DNA: TGTGCCAGCACCTTGGACAGGGGGCTGTCCTACAATGAGCAGTTCTTC; CDR3: CASTLDRGLSYNEQFF; D: TRBD1; size: -; J: TRBJ2-1; V: TRBV7-9
DNA: TGCGCCAGCAGCACCGGGACAGGGGGCCTCAATAATTCACCCCTCCACTTT; CDR3: CASSTGTGGLNNSPLHF; D: TRBD1; size: -; J: TRBJ1-6; V: TRBV5-1
DNA: TGTGCCAGCAGTTTATTAGGGGGAGAAGCTTTCTTT; CDR3: CASSLLGGEAFF; D: -; size: -; J: TRBJ1-1; V: TRBV28
DNA: TGTGCCAGCAGCTTATACGGGGGAGGAGAGACCCAGTACTTC; CDR3: CASSLYGGGETQYF; D: -; size: -; J: TRBJ2-5; V: TRBV7-3
DNA: TGTGCCAGCAGCCAAATGGAGGGTTCCTACAATGAGCAGTTCTTC; CDR3: CASSQMEGSYNEQFF; D: -; size: -; J: TRBJ2-1; V: TRBV3-1/TRBV3-2
DNA: TGTGCCAGCTCAACAGGGAGTAGCAATCAGCCCCAGCATTTT; CDR3: CASSTGSSNQPQHF; D: -; size: -; J: TRBJ1-5; V: TRBV18
DNA: TGTGCCAGCAGCCCGGCGGGGGCGAGCACAGATACGCAGTATTTT; CDR3: CASSPAGASTDTQYF; D: -; size: -; J: TRBJ2-3; V: TRBV3-1/TRBV3-2
DNA: TGTGCCTGGACGTCTGCGGGGCCGGGTGAGCAGTTCTTC; CDR3: CAWTSAGPGEQFF; D: -; size: -; J: TRBJ2-1; V: TRBV30
DNA: TGTGCCAGCTCGTCGGGGGGGGCGAGCACAGATACGCAGTATTTT; CDR3: CASSSGGASTDTQYF; D: TRBD2; size: -; J: TRBJ2-3; V: TRBV19